This TCR beta chain comes out of a study of T cells in Graves' hyperthyroidism and ophthalmopathy. Worth noting for this clonotype: Its specificity is unknown.

The CDR3 extends over 10 amino acids. V was shortened by 6 bases and J by 7 bases, with 6 bases between the two germline ends. Amplification of TCR beta CDR3 regions was performed using RNA transcripts as template. A set of HTBI primers served as the primers for a first-round RT-PCR of the TCR CDR3. TCRdb fed the multiplex PCR reads into MiXCR, producing one record per CDR3 protein. The sample records 450,000 to 700,000 distinct CDR3 sequences, around 46% being singletons. General observations from the study: The model predicted ophthalmopathy a median around six months before onset.

The chain has TRBV12-3 or TRBV12-4 and TRBJ1-1; D not resolved. Specimen: peripheral blood or thyroid tissue (not recorded which). This clonotype was sampled from an adult woman with Graves' disease, either hyperthyroidism or ophthalmopathy (not recorded which). CDR3 loop: CASSENEAFF. CDR3 DNA: TGTGCCAGCAGCGAGAATGAAGCTTTCTTT.